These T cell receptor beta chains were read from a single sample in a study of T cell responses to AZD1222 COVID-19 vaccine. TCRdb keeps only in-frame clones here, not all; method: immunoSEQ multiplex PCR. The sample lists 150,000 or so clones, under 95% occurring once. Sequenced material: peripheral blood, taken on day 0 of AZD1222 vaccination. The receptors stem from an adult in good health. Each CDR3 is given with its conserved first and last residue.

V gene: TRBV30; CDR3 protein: CAWARDRGPYGYTF
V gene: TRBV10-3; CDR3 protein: CAISPLQGTGNTIYF
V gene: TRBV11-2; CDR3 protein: CASSLVPDTEAFF
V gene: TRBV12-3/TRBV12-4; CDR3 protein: CASSLAEGKLFF
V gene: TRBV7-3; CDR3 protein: CASSLRGLAEAFF
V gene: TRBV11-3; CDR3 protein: CASTFIQGAGANVLTF
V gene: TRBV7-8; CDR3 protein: CASSTYRDRITSGANVLTF
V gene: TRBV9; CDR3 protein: CASSVVQGVSNEQFF
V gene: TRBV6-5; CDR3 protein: CASSYGAGETGELFF
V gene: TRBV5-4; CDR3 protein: CASSLTVTSGEQFF
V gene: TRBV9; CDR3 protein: CASSFRTEFSGNTIYF
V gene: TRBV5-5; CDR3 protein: CASSHRQGSVDIQYF
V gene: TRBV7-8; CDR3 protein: CATSLGADLAEAFF
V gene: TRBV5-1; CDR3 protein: CASSQDPIGDTEAFF
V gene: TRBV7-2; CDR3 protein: CASSLRPLLTTGSVEQYF
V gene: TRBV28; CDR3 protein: CASSPWGPLLRVF
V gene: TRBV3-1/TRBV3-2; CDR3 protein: CASSQAQGYNSPLHF
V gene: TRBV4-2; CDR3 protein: CASSQEGRSSYEQYF
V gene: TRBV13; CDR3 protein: CASSSDRDQPQHF
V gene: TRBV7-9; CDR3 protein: CASSQQASGNTIYF
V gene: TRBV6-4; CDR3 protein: CASSDSALSAHGYTF
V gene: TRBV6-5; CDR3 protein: CASSSRQGIGYTF
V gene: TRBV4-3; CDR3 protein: CASSQDSGSRVYYGYTF
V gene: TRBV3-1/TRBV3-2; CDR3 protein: CASSQDRVGGQETQYF
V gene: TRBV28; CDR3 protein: CATESGTVNSPLHF
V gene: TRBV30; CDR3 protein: CASRLENYGYTF
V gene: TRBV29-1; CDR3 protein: CSVERTEAFF
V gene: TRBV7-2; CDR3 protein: CASSLMRGRTEAFF
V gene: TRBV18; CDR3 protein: CASSQELWGPETQYF
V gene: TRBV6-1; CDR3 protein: CASSDWFSETQYF
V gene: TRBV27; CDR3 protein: CASSPLQLPDLRGGIRGWTEAFF
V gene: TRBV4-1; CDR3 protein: CASSLQVVTEAFF
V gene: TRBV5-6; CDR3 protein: CASSLGTISTPEAFF
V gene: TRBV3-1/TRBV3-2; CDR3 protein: CASSLKGREKLFF
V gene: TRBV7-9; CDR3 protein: CASSPKEYQPQHF
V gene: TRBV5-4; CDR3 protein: CASSLTRNYGYTF
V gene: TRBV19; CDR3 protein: CASSPTRGGMAFF
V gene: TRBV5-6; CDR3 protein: CASSLRSGSLTQPQHF
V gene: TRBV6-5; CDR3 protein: CASSYAGSGANVLTF
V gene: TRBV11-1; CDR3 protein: CASSSSPGTGAYEQYF
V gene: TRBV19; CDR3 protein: CASSIGLEGSGSYEQYF
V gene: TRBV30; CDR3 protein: CAWRLAGGYEQYF
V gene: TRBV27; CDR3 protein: CASSLLPVLNSPLHF
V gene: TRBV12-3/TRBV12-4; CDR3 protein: CASSSDSEAFF
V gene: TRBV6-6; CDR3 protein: CASSYNSQGGDTQYF
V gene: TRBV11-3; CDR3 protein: CASKPGGSPYEQYF
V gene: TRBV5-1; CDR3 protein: CASSLDGGYSYEQYF
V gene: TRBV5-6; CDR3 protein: CASSLGDYEQYF
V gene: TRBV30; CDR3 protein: CAWSPGQGGRAFF
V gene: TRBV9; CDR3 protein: CASSVAGDGSRPQHF
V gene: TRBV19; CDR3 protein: CASSIGARGMNTEAFF
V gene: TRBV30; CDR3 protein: CAWSTGPEAFF
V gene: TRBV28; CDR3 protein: CASSLLGEVGQPQHF
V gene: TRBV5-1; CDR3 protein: CASSLAGGVTEAFF
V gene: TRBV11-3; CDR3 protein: CASSRGQGGRGIQYF
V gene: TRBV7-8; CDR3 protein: CASSQGLRQGANEKLFF
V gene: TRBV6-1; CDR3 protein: CASSEGDYSNQPQHF
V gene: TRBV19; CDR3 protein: CASSMGQRYNEKLFF
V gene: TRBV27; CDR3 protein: CASSLSTLAGQSYEQYF